Listed below are T cell receptor beta chains from one sample, sequenced in a study of blood T cell repertoires in COVID-19. TCRdb's table, derived via immunoSEQ multiplex PCR, lists solely in-frame clones and lacks some. Counted here are a few hundred thousand clones, 87% occurring once; the ten biggest clones make up 1%. Sequenced input: peripheral blood. The source of these receptors is a man aged 50-60 years with active or convalescent COVID-19. CDR3s include the opening cysteine and the closing phenylalanine or tryptophan. Each record gives: CDR3 DNA, CDR3 protein, V gene, J gene, D gene, clone size. A D gene is named only where the DNA matches it firmly. Clone size is not always given. Where it is, it says once, few, many or a class for expanded clones.

TGTGCCAGCAGCCTGACAGGGTCTAGGTATCAGCCCCAGCATTTT,CASSLTGSRYQPQHF,TRBV5-6,TRBJ1-5,TRBD1,.
TGTGCCAGCTCACCCGGCGGAGCAGGGGGCGCAGATGGCTACACCTTC,CASSPGGAGGADGYTF,TRBV18,TRBJ1-2,TRBD1,.
TGCGCCAGCAGCTTGGCTGTACAGGGCTACTTCGACTCTGGAAACACCATATATTTT,CASSLAVQGYFDSGNTIYF,TRBV5-1,TRBJ1-3,.,once
TGCGCCAGCAGCTTGGCCCCAGAGGGGGGGCCGGATACGCAGTATTTT,CASSLAPEGGPDTQYF,TRBV5-1,TRBJ2-3,.,.
TGTGCCAGCAGTTACCTCCCTGGGGGCTATCAGCCCCAGCATTTT,CASSYLPGGYQPQHF,TRBV6-2/TRBV6-3,TRBJ1-5,.,.
TGTGCCAGCAGGTACCAGGGGGCGCGTTATGGCTACACCTTC,CASRYQGARYGYTF,TRBV5-8,TRBJ1-2,TRBD1,.
TGTGCCAGCAGCTTAGGTCAGGATAATTCACCCCTCCACTTT,CASSLGQDNSPLHF,TRBV7-2,TRBJ1-6,.,.
TGTGCCAGCACAGAATTTCAATACGAGCAGTACTTC,CASTEFQYEQYF,TRBV6-5,TRBJ2-7,.,.
TGTGCCTATCGACTGTTTACCTCCTACAATGAGCAGTTCTTC,CAYRLFTSYNEQFF,TRBV30,TRBJ2-1,.,.
TGTGCCAGCAGCCAGGACAGGGGGAGAGATACGCAGTATTTT,CASSQDRGRDTQYF,TRBV7-2,TRBJ2-3,TRBD1,.
TGCGCCAGCAGCTTGTGGGACAGCCGGGACACTGAAGCTTTCTTT,CASSLWDSRDTEAFF,TRBV5-1,TRBJ1-1,TRBD1,.
TGTGCCAGCAGCTTAAGAGGCGGAGAGTACACAGATACGCAGTATTTT,CASSLRGGEYTDTQYF,TRBV13,TRBJ2-3,.,.
TGTGCCAGCAGTTTGGGGGCCTTTGGGTCCCAGCATTTT,CASSLGAFGSQHF,TRBV28,TRBJ1-5,.,.
TGTGCCAGCAGTTCTAGGGAGTTCCGTGGAAACACCATATATTTT,CASSSREFRGNTIYF,TRBV2,TRBJ1-3,.,.